This T cell receptor (beta chain) was obtained from a study of control samples from healthy donors and cancer patients. The assay was immunoSEQ multiplex PCR, and TCRdb's table has in-frame clones only and misses some. Of around 90,000 clones detected, under 90% appear once; the ten largest clones hold less than 2.5%. CDR1 and CDR2 from the germline V gene are MNHEY and SMNVEV (reference sequence). CDR3 length: 13 amino acids. Trimming took 2 bases from V and 16 from J; bases not matched to a gene: 10. The sequence was obtained from a woman between 40 and 55 years old in good health. The chain uses TRBV27 and TRBJ2-1; 8 bases align to TRBD2. The sample comprised blood. DNA of the CDR3: TGTGCCAGCAGTTTAAAACTAGCGGCAACCCAATTCTTC. Encoded protein: CASSLKLAATQFF.